This T cell receptor (beta chain) was sequenced in a study of blood T cells in healthy people across ages. Study details: Roughly one uniquely barcoded beta molecule per two T cells was captured. Study-wide results and limits: With naive T cell percentage, TCR beta diversity showed a strong correlation.

About this clonotype: Its target is unknown.

The second PCR ran about 6 to 12 cycles with a sample-barcoded 5' primer and J-beta primers. TCRdb redid the calling of the 5' RACE reads with MiXCR, one entry per CDR3 protein. The sample shows 700,000 to 850,000 distinct CDR3 sequences, approximately 55% of them seen only once. Per germline, CDR1 SGHDN and CDR2 FVKESK. Trimming pared 4 bases from V and 9 bases from J, leaving 13 bases between. CDR3 size: 12 residues. For every donor, a draw yielded approximately 9.8 milliliters of peripheral blood. Per individual sample, total RNA of at least 5.5 micrograms was extracted. The sequenced sample was blood. The receptor comes from an older man in good health. The rearrangement joins TRBV14 to TRBJ2-7, with D possibly matching TRBD1 (5 bases). The CDR3 here is CASSPSGQVQYF. CDR3 nucleotide sequence: TGTGCCAGCAGCCCTTCAGGGCAGGTGCAGTACTTC. Using reference TRBV14 and TRBJ2-7 for the parts outside the CDR3, the full variable domain is EAGVTQFPSHSVIEKGQTVTLRCDPISGHDNLYWYRRVMGKEIKFLLHFVKESKQDESGMPNNRFLAERTGGTYSTLKVQPAELEDSGVYFCASSPSGQVQYFGPGTRLTVT.